This TCR beta chain was observed in a study of T cells in localized non-small cell lung cancer. Sequencing was performed with immunoSEQ multiplex PCR; in TCRdb, only in-frame clones are kept and a portion is missing. Here the sample spans about 59,000 clones, about 87% being singletons. V lost 0 bases to trimming and J lost 1 base, with 4 bases between them. This CDR3 spans 14 amino acids. Germline CDR1 and CDR2: SGDLS and YYNGEE. This chain joins TRBV9 and TRBJ2-2; unclear D gene. Sequenced here: peripheral blood, sampled before any cancer treatment. The clonotype comes from a man aged 40 to 70 with stage I squamous cell lung carcinoma. The CDR3 sequence is CASSVDGNTGELFF. The CDR3 bases are TGTGCCAGCAGCGTAGACGGGAACACCGGGGAGCTGTTTTTT.